The source of this T cell receptor (beta chain) is a study of monozygotic twins with inflammatory bowel disease. Investigators made cDNA in eight separate reactions per sample. TCRdb reprocessed the 5' RACE reads and reports one entry per CDR3 protein, with no DNA. The data show roughly 200,000 distinct CDR3 sequences, and the top ten clones hold 1.6%. The blood volume drawn from each donor was approximately 2.5 ml. Unfractionated whole blood yielded total RNA, and T cells were not sorted. The sequence derives from a human donor with ulcerative colitis or Crohn's disease, or a healthy co-twin of an affected twin (not recorded which). The source material was blood.

The CDR3 loop is CASRQTGRRDEKLFF. V gene TRBV6-1 combines with J gene TRBJ1-4; TCRdb names TRBD1, which stays unverified in the absence of DNA. Germline V gives CDR1 MNHNS, CDR2 SASEGT. The CDR3 runs 15 residues.